This is a list of T cell receptor beta chains from one sample in a study of T cell repertoires in cytomegalovirus infection. A single record per CDR3 protein comes from TCRdb applying MiXCR to the reads. The table records about 920,000 distinct CDR3 sequences, approximately 33% of them present only once. What these receptors recognize is not known. Sequenced material: cultured CD8+ T cells from PBMCs, taken from culture after CMV antigen stimulation. The receptors were sampled from a human donor in good health (CMV status not recorded). Some clones in this sample may be carry-over from other donors' samples. The CDR3 runs from the conserved cysteine through the conserved F or W. A clone size is listed for some rows: how often the clone was seen (once, few, many), or a class if it is expanded.

j_gene,v_gene,abundance,CDR3aa
TRBJ1-1,TRBV6-1,.,CANSTPRGLGWSMNTEAFF
TRBJ2-1,TRBV7-9,.,CASSLAVSDEQFF
TRBJ2-1,TRBV7-8,many,CASSLRPYNEQFF
TRBJ2-5,TRBV10-3,.,CAISGDRQETQYF
TRBJ2-7,TRBV7-4,.,CTSSIGGAGEQYF
TRBJ2-5,TRBV15,many,CATSRDVQDRLQETQYF
TRBJ2-1,TRBV4-1,few,CASSQEKLAAYNEQFF
TRBJ1-1,TRBV13,.,CASSFNQGKRAFF
TRBJ2-1,TRBV12-3/TRBV12-4,many,CASSSSSSSSVGNRVSYNEQFF
TRBJ2-2,TRBV27,.,CASSFSAINTGELFF
TRBJ2-3,TRBV19,.,CVSARTSTDTQYF
TRBJ1-1,TRBV27,.,CASRESGHITEAFF
TRBJ2-3,TRBV19,.,CASGQGVFVGTDTQYF
TRBJ2-5,TRBV7-9,.,CASSPWDLPSQETQYF
TRBJ1-3,TRBV6-1,many,CASLQGGLISGNTIYF
TRBJ2-2,TRBV7-2,.,CASSPDWTVLTGELFF
TRBJ2-7,TRBV6-6,.,CASSYRAYPYEQYF
TRBJ1-1,TRBV12-3/TRBV12-4,many,CASSEGGTEAFF
TRBJ2-7,TRBV15,.,CATSIGNGAYEQYF
TRBJ1-4,TRBV6-5,.,CASSYLGEKDEKLFF
TRBJ2-1,TRBV19,few,CASSIEEGREQFF
TRBJ2-1,TRBV29-1,.,CSVELAPSGGLNEQFF
TRBJ2-1,TRBV6-2/TRBV6-3,.,CASSSGRRDEQFF
TRBJ1-2,TRBV6-5,few,CASGPGDYGYTF
TRBJ2-7,TRBV3-1,few,CASSPRTWEQYF
TRBJ2-2,TRBV12-3/TRBV12-4,.,CASSPTSRANTEELFF
TRBJ1-3,TRBV27,few,CASSLTGAPHSGNTIYF
TRBJ2-7,TRBV20-1,few,CSARAGGYEQYF
TRBJ2-1,TRBV11-1,many,CASSTGTGATSINEQFF
TRBJ1-1,TRBV12-3/TRBV12-4,few,CASTPTGRERKAFF
TRBJ1-1,TRBV27,many,CASSYGTGVTEAFF
TRBJ2-1,TRBV3-1,.,CASSQDESAGGRDAYNEQFF
TRBJ2-1,TRBV7-8,many,CASSFGQSSNEQFF
TRBJ2-1,TRBV6-5,few,CASSWGLAGGRNEQFF
TRBJ1-6,TRBV7-9,few,CASSPPTGTLSESPLHF
TRBJ2-1,TRBV6-5,few,CASSYKWLAGGRYNEQFF
TRBJ2-3,TRBV7-6,many,CASSLALETLGTDTQYF
TRBJ1-1,TRBV12-3/TRBV12-4,few,CASSLETGWDTEAFF
TRBJ2-5,TRBV12-3/TRBV12-4,few,CASSMGTGDQETQYF
TRBJ1-1,TRBV7-9,many,CASSELVPEGYTEAFF
TRBJ2-7,TRBV12-3/TRBV12-4,.,CASSHSGPAREQYF
TRBJ1-1,TRBV7-8,few,CASSLTKTATEAFF
TRBJ2-3,TRBV11-3,once,CASSLGPPGLAADTQYF
TRBJ1-5,TRBV19,few,CASSISGTGGHQPQHF
TRBJ1-2,TRBV14,once,CASSQVRTDQFGYTF
TRBJ2-3,TRBV15,.,CATSRGDTQYF
TRBJ2-7,TRBV7-2,many,CASSLDGTVSYEQYF
TRBJ2-3,TRBV7-6,many,CASSSPAREGGDTQYF